The clone carrying this TCR beta chain was observed a handful of times. Its specificity is unknown. The data were obtained in a study of CD8 T cells in ankylosing spondylitis. Study-level findings and limits: Disease-linked clones were reportedly significantly enriched in matched ankylosing spondylitis synovial fluid. Characteristic, it appeared, of ankylosing spondylitis blood was a TCR beta motif of eight highly homologous variants.

5'-RACE, quantitative and with molecular barcodes, yielded the TCR beta libraries. Each CDR3 protein is one row after TCRdb ran MiXCR on the 5' RACE reads. This table holds about 420,000 distinct CDR3 sequences, about a fifth found once. There are 14 residues in the CDR3. Germline lookup yields CDR1 MDHEN and CDR2 SYDVKM. The junction had 8 bases not matched to a gene; V was cut back by 9 bases and J by 4 bases. The rearrangement links TRBV28 to TRBJ1-4; 7 bases fit TRBD1. Source material: blood, either unsorted or a sorted T cell fraction (not recorded which). This clonotype was obtained from a male donor with ankylosing spondylitis. For the CDR3, the DNA is TGTGCCAGTGGGCGACAGGGATTTAATGAAAAACTGTTTTTT. As protein: CASGRQGFNEKLFF.